This entry is about one T cell receptor (beta chain). This clone was found a few times. The antigen this receptor binds is unknown. Base qualities were left out, and no much larger clone turns up one base away. TCRbeta CDR3 regions were amplified from genomic DNA using the immunoSEQ Assay, a bias-controlled multiplex PCR. The study's processing was this. The number of nucleated cells in each sample was estimated by amplification of reference gene primers within the assay. To quantify the absolute abundance of each unique TCRbeta CDR3 rearrangement, sequence reads were collapsed and filtered. Productive Simpson clonality was computed per sample as the square root of Simpson's diversity index over productive rearrangements. Imported from immuneACCESS, the table was reduced by TCRdb to in-frame sequences with V and J called. These copies leave out some clones; in studies compared against another copy, an unresolved V gene accounts for under half, and the cause of the remainder is not known. The D gene and trimming were derived from the DNA, and the V and J assignments and clone size from that table. Within this sample are about 170,000 clones, with around 80% of them counted one time only. The biggest ten clones account for about 20% of the sample.

The sample originates from a study of blood T cell repertoires in COVID-19 (dated by TCRdb to 2018 to 2020). The study in broad terms: Samples from collaborators originated in the United States, Italy and Spain and spanned both the acute and convalescent phases of COVID-19. The prospective study material was composed of cDNA or gDNA derived from T cells, B-cell-depleted T cells, or PBMCs. The dataset comprised deeply sampled blood TCRbeta repertoires from subjects exposed to, actively infected with, or recovered from COVID-19. The repertoires were released in a freely available public database intended as a resource for research on the immune response to SARS-CoV-2. The samples were drawn from two sources: the first 160 participants of the ongoing ImmuneRACE study, and fewer than 1,500 subjects contributed by 6 global collaborators. A de-identified subject ID, COVID-19 status, age in years and sex were almost always included in the sample metadata. Where available, HLA class I and class II types were taken from metadata supplied by the sample provider and were not determined by assay-based typing.

The cysteine opens and the phenylalanine closes a CDR3 of 14 amino acids. Only the CDR3 part of the read is kept: 42 bases, read in frame from the first base. For this chain, trimming is 1 base at the V end and 4 bases at the J end, and the number of junction bases without a gene match is 3. CDR1 MGHRA and CDR2 YSYEKL are derived from the germline V gene. Collaborating institutions collected whole blood in K2EDTA tubes following their own protocols. Collaborator samples were shipped for TCRbeta analysis as frozen whole blood, isolated PBMCs, or DNA extracted from either sample type. Study-level results and caveats: How much clinical and demographic metadata was included differed by source and by participant, and the metadata was provided uncurated.

The material sequenced was peripheral blood. The rearrangement combines TRBV4-1 with TRBJ1-1; 7 central nucleotides agree with TRBD1. The clonotype was recovered from an elderly woman with acute or convalescent COVID-19. The CDR3 reads CASSQAPGGTEAFF. The DNA is as follows: TGCGCCAGCAGCCAAGCCCCAGGGGGCACTGAAGCTTTCTTT.